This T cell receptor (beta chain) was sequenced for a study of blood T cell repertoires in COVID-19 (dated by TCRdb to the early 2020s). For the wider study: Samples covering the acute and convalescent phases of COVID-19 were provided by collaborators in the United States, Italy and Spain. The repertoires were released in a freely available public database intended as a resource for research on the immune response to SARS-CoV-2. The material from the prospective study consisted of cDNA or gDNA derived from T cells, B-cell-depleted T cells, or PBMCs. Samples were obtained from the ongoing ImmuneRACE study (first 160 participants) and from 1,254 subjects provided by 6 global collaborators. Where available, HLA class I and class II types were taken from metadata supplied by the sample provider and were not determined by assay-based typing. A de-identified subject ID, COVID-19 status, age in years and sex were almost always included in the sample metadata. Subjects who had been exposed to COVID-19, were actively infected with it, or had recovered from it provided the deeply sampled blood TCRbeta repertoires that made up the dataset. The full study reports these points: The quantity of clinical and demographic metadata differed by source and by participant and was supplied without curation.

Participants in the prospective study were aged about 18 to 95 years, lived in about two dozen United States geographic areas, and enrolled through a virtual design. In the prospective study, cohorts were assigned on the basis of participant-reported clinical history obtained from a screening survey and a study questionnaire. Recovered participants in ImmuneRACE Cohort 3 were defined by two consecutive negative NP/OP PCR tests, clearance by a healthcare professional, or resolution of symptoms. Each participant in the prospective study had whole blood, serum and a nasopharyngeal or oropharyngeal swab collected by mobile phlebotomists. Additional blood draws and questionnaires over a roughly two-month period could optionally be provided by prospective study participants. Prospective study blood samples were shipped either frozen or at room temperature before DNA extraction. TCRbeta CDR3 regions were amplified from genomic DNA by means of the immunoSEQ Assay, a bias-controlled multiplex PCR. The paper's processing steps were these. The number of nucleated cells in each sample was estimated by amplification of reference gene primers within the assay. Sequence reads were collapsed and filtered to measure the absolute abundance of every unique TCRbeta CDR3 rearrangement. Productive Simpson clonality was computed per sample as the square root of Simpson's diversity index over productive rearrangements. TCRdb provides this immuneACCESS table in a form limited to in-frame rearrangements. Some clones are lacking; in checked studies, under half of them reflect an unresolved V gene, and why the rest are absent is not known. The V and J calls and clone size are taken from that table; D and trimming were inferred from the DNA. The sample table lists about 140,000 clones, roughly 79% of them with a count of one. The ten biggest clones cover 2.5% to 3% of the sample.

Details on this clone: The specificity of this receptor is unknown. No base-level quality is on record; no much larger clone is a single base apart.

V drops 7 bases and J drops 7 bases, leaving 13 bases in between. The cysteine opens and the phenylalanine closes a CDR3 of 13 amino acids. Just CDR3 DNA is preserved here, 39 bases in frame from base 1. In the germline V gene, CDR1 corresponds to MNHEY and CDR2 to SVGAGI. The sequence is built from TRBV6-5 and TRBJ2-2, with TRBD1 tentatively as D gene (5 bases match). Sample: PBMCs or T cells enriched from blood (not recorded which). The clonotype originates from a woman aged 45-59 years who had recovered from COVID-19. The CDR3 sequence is CASTRREGGELFF. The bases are TGTGCCAGCACCCGCAGGGAAGGCGGGGAGCTGTTTTTT.